The 2 T cell receptor beta chains listed next were all sequenced from one sample in a study of human thymus T cells. Thymic samples were excised during corrective heart operations. This table comes from immunoSEQ multiplex PCR, and its TCRdb copy is limited to in-frame clones, with some not included. Here the sample spans tens of thousands of clones, 85% to 95% being singletons. The sequenced material came from thymus tissue. Receptors were obtained from a girl under three years old with a congenital heart defect but otherwise immunologically healthy.

The chain has TRBV4-1 and TRBJ1-4; D gene uncertain. The V and J ends lost 0 bases and 7 bases respectively, with 15 bases between them. The germline CDR1 and CDR2 sequences are MGHRA and YSYEKL. The CDR3 is 16 amino acids. CDR3 residues: CASSQDIEKGGEKLFF. The CDR3 coding sequence is TGCGCCAGCAGCCAAGATATAGAAAAGGGAGGTGAAAAACTGTTTTTT.

V usage is TRBV6-1 and J usage is TRBJ1-4; the D is unclear. Trimming stripped 4 bases from V and 11 bases from J, with 8 bases between. CDR1 MNHNS and CDR2 SASEGT come from the germline V gene. The length of the CDR3 is 11 residues. The CDR3 loop reads CASSAAGKLFF. The CDR3 region has the DNA TGTGCCAGCAGTGCAGCCGGGAAACTGTTTTTT.